The present T cell receptor (beta chain) was sequenced within a study of blood T cells in healthy people across ages. The authors ran a second PCR of 7 to 11 cycles using a sample-barcoded 5' primer and a J-beta primer mix. A template-switch adaptor with 12 random nucleotides tagged each cDNA molecule. TCRdb redid the calling of the 5' RACE reads with MiXCR, one entry per CDR3 protein. Of about 770,000 distinct CDR3 sequences detected, 40% to 50% appear once; the ten largest clones hold approximately 20%. The V gene's germline CDR1 is MNHNS and CDR2 SASEGT. The V gene lost 1 base and the J gene lost 8 bases, with 17 bases spanning the gap. The CDR3 length is 15 residues.

J is TRBJ1-2 and V is TRBV6-1, with no clear D. This TCR was sampled from a man in his fifties or sixties in good health. The specimen sequenced was blood. The CDR3 region is CASSEGPSKGRGYTF. CDR3 bases: TGTGCCAGCAGTGAAGGGCCGAGCAAGGGCCGAGGCTACACCTTC.